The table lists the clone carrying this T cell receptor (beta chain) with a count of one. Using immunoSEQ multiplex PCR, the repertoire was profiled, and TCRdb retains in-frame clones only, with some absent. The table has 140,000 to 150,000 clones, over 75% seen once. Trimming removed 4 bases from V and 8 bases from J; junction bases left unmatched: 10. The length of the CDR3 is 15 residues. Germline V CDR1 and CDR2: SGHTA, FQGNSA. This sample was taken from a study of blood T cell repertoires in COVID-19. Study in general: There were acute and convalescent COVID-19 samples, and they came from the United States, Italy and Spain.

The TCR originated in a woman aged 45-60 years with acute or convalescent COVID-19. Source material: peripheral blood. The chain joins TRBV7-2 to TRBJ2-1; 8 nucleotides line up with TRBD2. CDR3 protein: CASSSTAGGPHEQFF. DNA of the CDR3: TGTGCCAGCAGCTCCACGGCGGGGGGCCCCCATGAGCAGTTCTTC.